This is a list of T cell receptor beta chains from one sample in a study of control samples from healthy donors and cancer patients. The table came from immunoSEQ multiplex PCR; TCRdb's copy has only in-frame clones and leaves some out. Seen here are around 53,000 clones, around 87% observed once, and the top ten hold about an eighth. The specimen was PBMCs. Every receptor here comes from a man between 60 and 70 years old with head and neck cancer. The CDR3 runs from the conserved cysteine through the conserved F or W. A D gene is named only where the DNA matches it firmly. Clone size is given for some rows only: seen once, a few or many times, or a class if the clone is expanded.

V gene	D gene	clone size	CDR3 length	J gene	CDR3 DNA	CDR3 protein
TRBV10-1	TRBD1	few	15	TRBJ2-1	TGCGCCAGCAGCGATTCGGGACAGGGGGCCGATGAGCAGTTCTTC	CASSDSGQGADEQFF
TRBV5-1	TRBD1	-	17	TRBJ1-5	TGCGCCAGCAGCTCCTCGCCCGTTGGACAGGGGATCCAGCCCCAGCATTTT	CASSSSPVGQGIQPQHF
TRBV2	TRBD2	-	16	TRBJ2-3	TGTGCCAGCAGTATGTACGGCGGGAGGGCCTCAGATACGCAGTATTTT	CASSMYGGRASDTQYF
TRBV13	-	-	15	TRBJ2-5	TGTGCCAGCAGCACCACAGGGAAGGGCCAAGAGACCCAGTACTTC	CASSTTGKGQETQYF
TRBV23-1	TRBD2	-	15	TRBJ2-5	TGCGCCAGCAGGCCCACCACGAAGGGAGGGGAGACCCAGTACTTC	CASRPTTKGGETQYF
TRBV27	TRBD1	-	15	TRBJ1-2	TGTGCCAGCAGTTGGAAGGGACAGGGGAACTATGGCTACACCTTC	CASSWKGQGNYGYTF
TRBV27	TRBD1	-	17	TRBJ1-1	TGTGCCAGCAGTAAGGGACAGGGGGTCTCCCGAAACACTGAAGCTTTCTTT	CASSKGQGVSRNTEAFF
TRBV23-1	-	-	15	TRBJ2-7	TGCGCCAGCAGTCTAAGAAGTCATATCACCTACGAGCAGTACTTC	CASSLRSHITYEQYF
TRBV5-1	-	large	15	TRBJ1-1	TGCGCCAGCAGCTTGGCCGATAGTGTAAGCACTGAAGCTTTCTTT	CASSLADSVSTEAFF
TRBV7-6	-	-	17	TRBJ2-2	TGTGCCAGCAGCTTCCGATATCAGGGAATACACACCGGGGAGCTGTTTTTT	CASSFRYQGIHTGELFF
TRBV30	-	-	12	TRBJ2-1	TGTGCCTGGACCCAGGGGGGGAATGAGCAGTTCTTC	CAWTQGGNEQFF
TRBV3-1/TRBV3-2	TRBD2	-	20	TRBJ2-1	TGTGCCAGCAGCCAAACCGGGACTAGCGGGGGGCGTTTCTCTCTCAATGAGCAGTTCTTC	CASSQTGTSGGRFSLNEQFF
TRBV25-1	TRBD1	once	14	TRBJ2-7	TGTGCCAGCAGCCCCAGGGGGCTGTGGAACGAGCAGTACTTC	CASSPRGLWNEQYF
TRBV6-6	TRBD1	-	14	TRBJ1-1	TGTGCCAGCAGTTACACCGGGACAGCAACTGAAGCTTTCTTT	CASSYTGTATEAFF
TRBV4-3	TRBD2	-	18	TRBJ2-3	TGCGCCAGCAGCCCTGGGACTAGCGGGGGGGCGTTCACAGATACGCAGTATTTT	CASSPGTSGGAFTDTQYF
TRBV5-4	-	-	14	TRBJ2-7	TGTGCCAGCAGCCTTATGGACAGAAACTACGAGCAGTACTTC	CASSLMDRNYEQYF
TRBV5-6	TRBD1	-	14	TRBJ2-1	TGTGCCAGCAGCTTGCCCCGAGGACAGGGCGGGCAGTTCTTC	CASSLPRGQGGQFF
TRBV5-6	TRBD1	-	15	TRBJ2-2	TGTGCCAGCAGCCCGGGGACAGGGAACACCGGGGAGCTGTTTTTT	CASSPGTGNTGELFF
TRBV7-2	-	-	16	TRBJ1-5	TGTGCCAGCAGCTTAGGCGGGGGGGCGGGCAATCAGCCCCAGCATTTT	CASSLGGGAGNQPQHF
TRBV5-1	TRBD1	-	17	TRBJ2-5	TGCGCCAGCAGCTTGGGACGCTCCGGGACAGGAAAAGAGACCCAGTACTTC	CASSLGRSGTGKETQYF
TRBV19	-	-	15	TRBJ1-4	TGTGCCAGTAGTATTCCGGAATTGCATACTGAAAAACTGTTTTTT	CASSIPELHTEKLFF
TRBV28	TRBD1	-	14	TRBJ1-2	TGTGCCAGCAGTACTTGGACAGGGACCTATGGCTACACCTTC	CASSTWTGTYGYTF